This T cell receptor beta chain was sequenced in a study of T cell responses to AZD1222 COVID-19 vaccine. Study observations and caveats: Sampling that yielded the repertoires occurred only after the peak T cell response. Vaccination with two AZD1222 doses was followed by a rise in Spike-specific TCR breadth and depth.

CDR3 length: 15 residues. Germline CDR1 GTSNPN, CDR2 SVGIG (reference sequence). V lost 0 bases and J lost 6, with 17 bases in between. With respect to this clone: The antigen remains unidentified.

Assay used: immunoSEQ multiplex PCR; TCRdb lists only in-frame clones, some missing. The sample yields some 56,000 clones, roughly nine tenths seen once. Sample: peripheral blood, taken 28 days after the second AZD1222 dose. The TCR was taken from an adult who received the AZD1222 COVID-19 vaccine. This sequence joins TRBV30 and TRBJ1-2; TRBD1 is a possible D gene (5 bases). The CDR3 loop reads CAWSVPGRERDGYTF. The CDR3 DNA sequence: TGTGCCTGGAGTGTCCCGGGACGGGAAAGGGATGGCTACACCTTC.